The clone carrying this T cell receptor (beta chain) was seen at least ten times. This CDR3 spans 13 amino acids. Germline-derived CDR1 and CDR2 are SGHKS and YYEKEE (reference sequence). V shed 4 bases and J shed 8 bases, with 12 bases lying between them. MiXCR, run by TCRdb on the RT-PCR reads, gives a single entry per CDR3 protein. The table lists about 680,000 distinct CDR3 sequences, 12% to 15% of them singletons. The sample comprised memory CD4+ T cells from blood. This receptor was taken from a female donor in good health, serving as a healthy control. V usage is TRBV5-5 and J usage is TRBJ1-4, with unresolved D. CDR3 in amino acids: CASSPRGGEKLFF. The CDR3 DNA reads as TGTGCCAGCAGCCCCCGCGGAGGGGAAAAACTGTTTTTT.